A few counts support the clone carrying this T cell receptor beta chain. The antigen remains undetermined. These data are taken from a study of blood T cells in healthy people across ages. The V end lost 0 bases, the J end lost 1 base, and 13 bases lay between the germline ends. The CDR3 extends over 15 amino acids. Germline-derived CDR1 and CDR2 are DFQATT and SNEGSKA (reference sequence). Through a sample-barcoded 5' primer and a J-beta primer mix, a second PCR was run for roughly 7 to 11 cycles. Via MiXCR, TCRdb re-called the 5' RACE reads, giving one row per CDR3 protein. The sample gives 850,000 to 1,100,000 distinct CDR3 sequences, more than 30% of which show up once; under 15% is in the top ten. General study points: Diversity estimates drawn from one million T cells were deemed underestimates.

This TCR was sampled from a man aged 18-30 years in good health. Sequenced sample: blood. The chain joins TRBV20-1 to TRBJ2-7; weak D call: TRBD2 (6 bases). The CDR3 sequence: CSARDWEVGSYEQYF. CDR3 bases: TGCAGTGCTAGAGATTGGGAGGTGGGTTCCTACGAGCAGTACTTC.